This T cell receptor (beta chain) comes out of a study of shared clonotypes between healthy human individuals. Overall study results and limits: Naive subsets usually exceeded memory subsets in estimated richness. The four-donor shared clonotypes exceeded non-shared clonotypes in generation probability, with non-shared ones scoring lower. Researchers sampled blood only, noting tissue repertoires likely differ.

Germline CDR1 is SGHRS and CDR2 is YFSETQ. V dropped 5 bases and J dropped 2; count of bases not matched to a gene: 3. This CDR3 has 14 residues. CD4+ cells underwent separation, giving CD45RA+ naive and CD45RA-negative memory subsets. The data were produced by immunoSEQ multiplex PCR, yet TCRdb's version contains in-frame clones alone and is incomplete. The sample comprises more than 1 million clones, 75% to 85% of which are singletons, and 0.5% to 0.6% rests with the top ten. About this clone itself: Its antigen is undetermined.

The clonotype comes from a young man in good health. Some clones in this sample may be carry-over from other donors' samples. Source material: memory CD4+ T cells from PBMCs. Subset: CD45RA-negative fraction. The chain uses TRBV5-1 and TRBJ1-2; 10 bases line up with TRBD1. In DNA, the CDR3 is TGCGCCAGCAGTCGGACAGGGGGGAACTATGGCTACACCTTC. This translates into CASSRTGGNYGYTF.